The entry below describes one T cell receptor (beta chain). Its antigen is currently unknown. The record originates from a study of cytomegalovirus exposure and HLA in healthy donors. Study-level background: Around 78 million unique TCR sequences came from HLA-typed donors in an early release.

Study-level results: The classifier reportedly diagnosed cytomegalovirus status with high sensitivity and specificity. In a later analysis, most CMV-associated TCR beta chains appeared HLA-restricted. A later analysis linked a missense DCLRE1C variant to TCR beta V- and J-gene trimming.

The CDR3 has 16 amino acids. Germline V gene sequence: CDR1 KGHSH, CDR2 LQKENI. With 0 bases clipped from V and 10 bases from J, the junction kept 10 bases outside the gene matches. With 60 Vbeta and 13 Jbeta primers, the PCR was carried out. Generated by immunoSEQ multiplex PCR, the TCRdb table keeps only in-frame clones and is missing some. The sample has 90,000 to 120,000 clones, about 68% seen once. The chain links TRBV18 to TRBJ2-1; the match to TRBD2 covers 9 bases. This TCR came from a man aged 25 to 45 in good health and CMV-seropositive. Sequenced: PBMCs. The CDR3 DNA reads TGTGCCAGCTCACCACCAAATAGCGGGGGCCCTGGAGAGCAGTTCTTC. Amino acid sequence: CASSPPNSGGPGEQFF.